The rows below give T cell receptor beta chains drawn from one sample of a study of blood T cell repertoires in COVID-19. Generated by immunoSEQ multiplex PCR, the TCRdb table keeps only in-frame clones and is missing some. The sample includes about 240,000 clones, approximately 82% of them seen just once. Specimen: peripheral blood. The receptor set was obtained from a woman under 30 with acute or convalescent COVID-19. CDR3s include the opening cysteine and the closing phenylalanine or tryptophan. The D gene is left open where the match is weak. Rows give clone size only sometimes, using once, few, many, or a class for an expanded clone.

v_gene	j_gene	abundance	d_gene	CDR3aa	CDR3nt
TRBV19	TRBJ1-1	once	NA	CASSQVPITGTEAFF	TGTGCCAGTAGCCAAGTACCGATAACAGGCACTGAAGCTTTCTTT
TRBV28	TRBJ2-1	NA	TRBD2	CASSWSLAGKYGQFF	TGTGCCAGCAGTTGGTCACTAGCGGGAAAATACGGGCAGTTCTTC
TRBV7-9	TRBJ1-1	NA	TRBD1	CASSPRQGGNTEAFF	TGTGCCAGCAGTCCCCGACAGGGCGGCAACACTGAAGCTTTCTTT
TRBV5-6	TRBJ1-5	NA	TRBD1	CASSLGGQGYQPQHF	TGTGCCAGCAGCTTGGGGGGACAGGGTTATCAGCCCCAGCATTTT
TRBV9	TRBJ2-5	NA	TRBD2	CASSPGLATETQYF	TGTGCCAGCAGCCCCGGACTAGCGACAGAGACCCAGTACTTC
TRBV24-1	TRBJ2-7	NA	NA	CATTEGGTYEQYF	TGTGCAACGACGGAAGGCGGGACCTACGAGCAGTACTTC
TRBV7-3	TRBJ2-1	NA	NA	CASSPTGSGGFDEQFF	TGTGCCAGCAGCCCCACAGGTAGCGGAGGGTTCGATGAGCAGTTCTTC
TRBV30	TRBJ2-7	NA	NA	CALRTFNSYEQYF	TGTGCCTTAAGGACTTTCAACTCCTACGAGCAGTACTTC
TRBV2	TRBJ2-1	NA	NA	CASSGNLAFEQFF	TGTGCCAGCAGTGGAAACCTAGCATTTGAGCAGTTCTTC
TRBV7-9	TRBJ2-5	NA	NA	CASSFRPGQETQYF	TGTGCCAGCAGCTTCAGACCTGGGCAGGAGACCCAGTACTTC
TRBV7-9	TRBJ1-2	few	NA	CASSLSWGDGYTF	TGTGCCAGCAGCTTGTCCTGGGGGGATGGCTACACCTTC
TRBV20-1	TRBJ1-1	NA	TRBD1	CSARGQGWAFF	TGCAGTGCTAGAGGACAGGGTTGGGCTTTCTTT
TRBV28	TRBJ1-5	NA	NA	CASSEEGYQPQHF	TGTGCCAGCAGTGAAGAGGGTTATCAGCCCCAGCATTTT
TRBV27	TRBJ2-1	NA	TRBD2	CASGLAGALNYNEQFF	TGTGCCAGCGGACTAGCGGGAGCACTAAACTACAATGAGCAGTTCTTC
TRBV18	TRBJ1-5	NA	NA	CASSRGESNQPQHF	TGTGCCAGCTCACGCGGGGAGAGCAATCAGCCCCAGCATTTT
TRBV18	TRBJ2-1	NA	TRBD1	CASSFRTGGSEQFF	TGTGCCAGCTCATTCCGGACAGGGGGCAGTGAGCAGTTCTTC
TRBV11-3	TRBJ2-1	once	TRBD2	CASSSPSGSVHEQFF	TGTGCCAGCAGCTCCCCTAGCGGGAGTGTCCATGAGCAGTTCTTC
TRBV4-3	TRBJ2-5	NA	TRBD1	CASSQGQGGTQYF	TGCGCCAGCAGCCAAGGACAGGGGGGGACCCAGTACTTC
TRBV11-3	TRBJ2-2	NA	TRBD2	CASSLDQGGSVRSGELFF	TGTGCCAGCAGCTTAGATCAAGGCGGGAGTGTACGGTCCGGGGAGCTGTTTTTT
TRBV9	TRBJ2-7	once	TRBD2	CASSAGLGHYEQYF	TGTGCCAGCAGCGCGGGACTAGGGCATTACGAGCAGTACTTC
TRBV7-8	TRBJ2-5	NA	TRBD2	CASSLPGLAGETQYF	TGTGCCAGCTCCCTCCCGGGACTAGCCGGCGAGACCCAGTACTTC
TRBV30	TRBJ2-3	once	NA	CAWARPTDTQYF	TGTGCCTGGGCGAGGCCTACAGATACGCAGTATTTT
TRBV7-3	TRBJ2-5	NA	NA	CASSQNSNQETQYF	TGTGCCAGCAGCCAAAACAGCAACCAAGAGACCCAGTACTTC
TRBV18	TRBJ2-1	few	TRBD2	CASSMPGLAGLVVEQFF	TGTGCCAGCTCAATGCCGGGACTAGCGGGCCTGGTTGTCGAGCAGTTCTTC
TRBV29-1	TRBJ2-5	few	NA	CSVAGDGETQYF	TGCAGCGTTGCCGGGGATGGGGAGACCCAGTACTTC
TRBV29-1	TRBJ2-1	NA	NA	CSVGRGNEQFF	TGCAGCGTTGGAAGGGGGAATGAGCAGTTCTTC
TRBV28	TRBJ2-5	NA	TRBD1	CASRVLGQWPETQYF	TGTGCCAGCAGGGTCCTGGGACAGTGGCCCGAGACCCAGTACTTC
TRBV29-1	TRBJ2-1	NA	NA	CSVEEDSDYNEQFF	TGCAGCGTTGAGGAGGACTCAGATTACAATGAGCAGTTCTTC
TRBV7-2	TRBJ2-7	NA	TRBD2	CASSLLAGQGYEQYF	TGTGCCAGCAGCTTGCTAGCGGGGCAGGGATACGAGCAGTACTTC
TRBV4-2	TRBJ1-2	NA	TRBD1	CASSQEPGQVYGYTF	TGTGCCAGCAGCCAAGAGCCTGGACAGGTCTATGGCTACACCTTC
TRBV7-2	TRBJ2-1	NA	TRBD1	CASSSRTGDYNEQFF	TGTGCCAGCAGCTCCCGGACAGGCGACTACAATGAGCAGTTCTTC
TRBV24-1	TRBJ2-5	NA	NA	CATSDWGEVGDQETQYF	TGTGCCACCAGTGATTGGGGGGAAGTTGGGGACCAAGAGACCCAGTACTTC
TRBV30	TRBJ2-1	once	TRBD2	CACYSGRGFNEQFF	TGTGCCTGCTACAGCGGGAGGGGTTTCAATGAGCAGTTCTTC
TRBV5-6	TRBJ1-2	NA	NA	CASSLGAYGYTF	TGTGCCAGCAGCTTGGGGGCCTATGGCTACACCTTC
TRBV7-3	TRBJ2-7	NA	TRBD2	CASSPLGQAASGRSYF	TGTGCCAGCAGCCCCTTGGGACAGGCTGCTAGCGGGAGATCGTACTTC
TRBV25-1	TRBJ2-1	NA	TRBD1	CASSVDRGNFYNEQFF	TGTGCCAGCAGTGTCGACAGGGGGAACTTTTACAATGAGCAGTTCTTC
TRBV19	TRBJ2-2	NA	NA	CASSMSQEWAGELFF	TGTGCCAGTAGTATGTCCCAGGAATGGGCCGGGGAGCTGTTTTTT